A single sample gave rise to the 27 T cell receptor beta chains below, sequenced in a study of blood T cell repertoires in COVID-19. The assay was immunoSEQ multiplex PCR, and TCRdb's table has in-frame clones only and misses some. The sample yields about 69,000 clones, around 79% seen once. The sample taken for sequencing was peripheral blood. The receptor set was obtained from a man in his 60s with acute or convalescent COVID-19.

The gene calls are TRBV19 and TRBJ1-4; TRBD1 matches 7 bases. The germline gives CDR1 LNHDA, CDR2 SQIVND (reference sequence). V trimming: 3 bases; J trimming: 8 bases; junction bases outside the gene matches: 6. The CDR3 length is 14 residues. CDR3 protein: CASSIDRAGEKLFF. CDR3 sequence (DNA): TGTGCCAGTAGTATCGACAGGGCGGGGGAAAAACTGTTTTTT.

This chain uses TRBV19 with TRBJ1-5; 7 positions match TRBD1. J was trimmed by 2 bases and V by 5 bases; bases with no gene match: 9. The length of the CDR3 is 16 residues. Germline CDR1 and CDR2: LNHDA and SQIVND (reference sequence). CDR3 residues: CASSVDRDGGNQPQHF. The CDR3 coding sequence is TGTGCCAGTAGTGTCGACAGGGATGGAGGCAATCAGCCCCAGCATTTT.

This chain links TRBV5-1 with TRBJ1-1, with a possible D match to TRBD1 (6 bases). Germline-derived CDR1 and CDR2 are SGHRS and YFSETQ. The CDR3 length is 15 residues. The ends were cut back, 0 bases at V and 2 bases at J, with 11 bases in the middle. As DNA, the CDR3 is TGCGCCAGCAGCTTGGTGGGACATTTAAACACTGAAGCTTTCTTT. Its translation is CASSLVGHLNTEAFF.

This clone was seen just once. V is TRBV7-2 and J is TRBJ1-1, with no clear D. V lost 5 bases and J lost 10, with 14 bases in between. The CDR3 spans 12 residues. The germline V gene encodes CDR1 SGHTA and CDR2 FQGNSA. This CDR3 reads CASSPLLRGAFF. The CDR3 DNA reads as TGTGCCAGCAGCCCTCTGCTGCGGGGAGCTTTCTTT. Full variable domain (outside the CDR3, taken from reference TRBV7-2 and TRBJ1-1): GAGVSQSPSNKVTEKGKDVELRCDPISGHTALYWYRQSLGQGLEFLIYFQGNSAPDKSGLPSDRFSAERTGGSVSTLTIQRTQQEDSAVYLCASSPLLRGAFFGQGTRLTVV.

A single count supports this clone. The chain is built from TRBV7-3 and TRBJ1-2, with 12 bases aligning to TRBD1. The J segment lost 2 bases and the V segment lost 8 bases, leaving 9 bases of the junction unmatched. Germline loops: CDR1 SGHTA, CDR2 FQGTGA. This CDR3 spans 16 amino acids. CDR3 coding DNA: TGTGCCAGCGGCAAATTGGGACAGGGGGCGAACTATGGCTACACCTTC. It is translated as CASGKLGQGANYGYTF.

The chain is built from TRBV2 and TRBJ1-6, with D possibly matching TRBD1 (5 bases). Trimming left V 8 bases short and J 5 bases short, with 10 bases between. The CDR3 extends over 13 amino acids. From germline, CDR1 is SNHLY and CDR2 FYNNEI. Here the CDR3 DNA reads TGTGCCAGCCTGGACACTAATAATTCACCCCTCCACTTT. Amino acids: CASLDTNNSPLHF.

The chain has TRBV6-1 and TRBJ2-7; 11 nucleotides agree with TRBD2. Germline V CDR1 and CDR2: MNHNS, SASEGT. V dropped 3 bases and J dropped 5; count of bases not matched to a gene: 6. The CDR3 totals 15 residues. The chain's CDR3 is CASSELLAGDDEQYF. The CDR3 DNA is TGTGCCAGCAGTGAGCTACTAGCGGGGGACGACGAGCAGTACTTC.

The V and J genes are TRBV29-1 and TRBJ1-4; D is possibly TRBD1 (6 bases). Between the trimmed V and J ends, which lost 0 bases and 4 bases, there was a span of 9 bases. Germline CDR1 is SQVTM and CDR2 is ANQGSEA. CDR3 length: 14 residues. The CDR3 coding sequence is TGCAGCGTTGAAGATACAGGGAGTAATGAAAAACTGTTTTTT. Residues: CSVEDTGSNEKLFF.

The chain has TRBV7-2 and TRBJ1-5, with D possibly TRBD1 on 5 matching bases. This CDR3 is 13 amino acids long. In germline, CDR1 is SGHTA, CDR2 FQGNSA. The V end was cut by 8 bases, the J end by 3 bases, with 11 bases between. CDR3 protein: CASGKQVNQPQHF. The CDR3 DNA follows: TGTGCCAGCGGTAAACAGGTCAATCAGCCCCAGCATTTT.

In its sample, this clone ranks as medium-sized. The CDR3 DNA reads TGCGCCAGCAGCCAAGAGAGGAACGGGTATCAGCCCCAGCATTTT. Its translation: CASSQERNGYQPQHF. This chain links TRBV4-1 with TRBJ1-5; D unclear. This CDR3 comprises 15 residues. Germline loops: CDR1 MGHRA, CDR2 YSYEKL. Deletions cut 0 bases from V and 5 bases from J, with 11 bases between.

The chain carries TRBV10-3 and TRBJ1-1; 10 positions match TRBD1. With 6 bases clipped from V and 5 bases from J, the junction kept 6 bases outside the gene matches. Per the germline V gene, CDR1 is ENHRY and CDR2 is SYGVKD. The CDR3 has 14 amino acids. The CDR3 DNA reads as TGTGCCATCAGAGGGGACAGGGGAGAGACTGAAGCTTTCTTT. It specifies CAIRGDRGETEAFF.

The chain has TRBV5-6 and TRBJ2-7, with TRBD2 identical over 7 bases. This CDR3 contains 14 residues. The J segment lost 4 bases and the V segment lost 2 bases, leaving 6 bases of the junction unmatched. CDR1 SGHDT and CDR2 YYEEEE come from the germline V gene. The chain's CDR3 is CASSFLGSGYEQYF. The CDR3 DNA reads as TGTGCCAGCAGCTTCCTTGGTAGCGGGTACGAGCAGTACTTC.

V gene TRBV12-3 or TRBV12-4 combines with J gene TRBJ1-5; a weak D match, TRBD1 (5 bases). Trimming removed 6 bases at V and 4 bases at J, with 10 bases between. The CDR3 is 13 amino acids. The CDR3 bases are TGTGCCAGCAGATCGACAGCAAATCAGCCCCAGCATTTT. Its translation is CASRSTANQPQHF.

J is TRBJ2-7 and V is TRBV6-5; D is perhaps TRBD1 (6 bases). Trimming stripped 2 bases from V and 0 bases from J, with 11 bases between. Germline CDR1 reads MNHEY; CDR2 reads SVGAGI. This CDR3 comprises 15 residues. The CDR3 nucleotides read TGTGCCAGCAGTTACGGGACACAACCCTCCTACGAGCAGTACTTC. Residues: CASSYGTQPSYEQYF.

In its sample, this clone was seen once. The V and J genes are TRBV11-3 and TRBJ2-3; TRBD1 agrees at 8 bases. The CDR3 totals 13 residues. V shed 5 bases, J shed 4 bases, and the junction held 2 bases outside the gene matches. Germline CDR1 SGHNT, CDR2 YENEEA. CDR3 in amino acids: CASSATGADTQYF. The CDR3 DNA follows: TGTGCCAGCAGCGCGACAGGGGCAGATACGCAGTATTTT.

The J gene is TRBJ1-1, the V gene TRBV10-1; D possibly corresponds to TRBD1 (5 bases). CDR1 is WNHNN and CDR2 is SYGVQD in the germline V gene (reference sequence). The ends were cut back, 0 bases at V and 4 bases at J, with 12 bases in the middle. The CDR3 runs to 15 residues. The CDR3 sequence is CASSESSGMGTEAFF. The CDR3 DNA reads TGCGCCAGCAGTGAGTCGTCAGGGATGGGCACTGAAGCTTTCTTT.

The V call is TRBV19, the J call TRBJ2-5, with D perhaps TRBD2 (6 bases). Trimming stripped 1 base from V and 4 bases from J, with 7 bases between. The CDR3 covers 13 residues. The germline CDR1 and CDR2 sequences are LNHDA and SQIVND (reference sequence). CDR3 protein: CASSIVGGETQYF. The CDR3 bases are TGTGCCAGTAGTATAGTGGGGGGAGAGACCCAGTACTTC.

The table lists this clone with a count of one. The rearrangement joins TRBV5-8 to TRBJ1-5; the match to TRBD1 covers 11 bases. Trimming removed 4 bases from V and 7 bases from J; junction bases left unmatched: 10. CDR1 SGHTS and CDR2 YDEGEE come from the germline V gene. The CDR3 covers 16 residues. The CDR3 sequence: CASSQRTGGSGQPQHF. Here the CDR3 DNA reads TGTGCCAGCAGCCAAAGGACAGGGGGCTCCGGCCAGCCCCAGCATTTT. The whole variable domain, remainder taken from reference TRBV5-8 and TRBJ1-5, is EAGVTQSPTHLIKTRGQQATLRCSPISGHTSVYWYQQALGLGLQFLLWYDEGEERNRGNFPPRFSGRQFPNYSSELNVNALELEDSALYLCASSQRTGGSGQPQHFGDGTRLSIL.

The CDR3, as DNA: TGTGCCACCAGCAGAGACCTGCTGTTGGAGGGTTTCGCCGGGGAGCTGTTTTTT. It specifies CATSRDLLLEGFAGELFF. J is TRBJ2-2 and V is TRBV15; D perhaps matches TRBD2 (6 bases). V lost 0 bases and J lost 6, with 20 bases in between. CDR3 length: 18 residues. The V gene's germline CDR1 is LNHNV and CDR2 YYDKDF (reference sequence).

The J gene is TRBJ2-3, the V gene TRBV7-9; TRBD2 might be the D (6 bases). The CDR3 has 14 residues. Germline loops: CDR1 SEHNR, CDR2 FQNEAQ (reference sequence). V lost 5 bases and J 2 bases, leaving 11 bases between the germline ends. The CDR3 DNA sequence: TGTGCCAGCAGCGTTAGCGGACTCACAGATACGCAGTATTTT. Protein product: CASSVSGLTDTQYF. The entire variable domain, with the rest obtained from reference TRBV7-9 and TRBJ2-3, is as follows: DTGVSQNPRHKITKRGQNVTFRCDPISEHNRLYWYRQTLGQGPEFLTYFQNEAQLEKSRLLSDRFSAERPKGSFSTLEIQRTEQGDSAMYLCASSVSGLTDTQYFGPGTRLTVL.

This chain uses TRBV4-1 with TRBJ2-7; D is undetermined. V was cut by 1 base and J by 4 bases, with 8 bases left in between. The CDR3 runs 13 residues. Germline V gives CDR1 MGHRA, CDR2 YSYEKL. For the CDR3, the DNA is TGCGCCAGCAGCCAAGCGACACAGTACGAGCAGTACTTC. This codes for CASSQATQYEQYF.

The V and J genes are TRBV5-1 and TRBJ1-2; TRBD1 is a possible D gene (5 bases). Germline V gene data show CDR1 as SGHRS and CDR2 as YFSETQ. The CDR3 has 15 amino acids. With 4 bases removed from V and 1 base from J, the gap between germline ends came to 14 bases. CDR3 DNA: TGCGCCAGCAGCCCGGACATCGTCAATAACTATGGCTACACCTTC. It encodes CASSPDIVNNYGYTF.

The J gene is TRBJ1-2, the V gene TRBV5-1, with 8 bases matching TRBD1. Germline values: CDR1 SGHRS, CDR2 YFSETQ. The CDR3 is 12 residues long. The J segment lost 6 bases and the V segment lost 5 bases, leaving 3 bases of the junction unmatched. This CDR3 reads CASSQQGDGYTF. In nucleotides, the CDR3 is TGCGCCAGCAGTCAACAGGGGGATGGCTACACCTTC.

V and J are TRBV5-5 and TRBJ1-2; D uncertain. The germline CDR1 and CDR2 sequences are SGHKS and YYEKEE (reference sequence). V dropped 1 base and J dropped 4 bases, with 11 bases sitting between them. The CDR3 runs 14 residues. CDR3 sequence: CASSLTRSFYGYTF. CDR3 DNA sequence: TGTGCCAGCAGCTTGACAAGGAGCTTCTATGGCTACACCTTC. The full variable domain, in which reference TRBV5-5 and TRBJ1-2 provide the parts outside the CDR3, is DAGVTQSPTHLIKTRGQQVTLRCSPISGHKSVSWYQQVLGQGPQFIFQYYEKEERGRGNFPDRFSARQFPNYSSELNVNALLLGDSALYLCASSLTRSFYGYTFGSGTRLTVV.

The chain uses TRBV6-1 and TRBJ1-1; a weak D match, TRBD1 (6 bases). The ends were cut back, 2 bases at V and 2 bases at J, with 18 bases in the middle. The germline V gene has CDR1 MNHNS and CDR2 SASEGT. The CDR3 contains 17 residues. The CDR3 coding sequence is TGTGCCAGCAGTGAACAAACGCTGGCAGGGGTAAACACTGAAGCTTTCTTT. As protein: CASSEQTLAGVNTEAFF.

CDR3 residues: CASSADRGRYSGANVLTF. Here the CDR3 DNA reads TGCGCCAGCAGCGCGGACAGAGGTCGCTACTCTGGGGCCAACGTCCTGACTTTC. This sequence joins TRBV5-1 and TRBJ2-6; D possibly corresponds to TRBD1 (6 bases). Trimming took 4 bases from V and 0 from J, leaving 17 bases between them. The germline gives CDR1 SGHRS, CDR2 YFSETQ. The CDR3 has 18 residues.

This chain joins TRBV7-2 and TRBJ1-1; D is possibly TRBD1 (5 bases). V was pared by 3 bases and J by 2 bases, with 13 bases between. Germline V gene sequence: CDR1 SGHTA, CDR2 FQGNSA. The CDR3 has 15 amino acids. This chain's CDR3 is CASSFGGNTNTEAFF. The CDR3 nucleotides are TGTGCCAGCAGCTTTGGGGGGAACACCAACACTGAAGCTTTCTTT.